The 27 T cell receptor beta chains in this list originate from one sample, sequenced in a study of blood T cell repertoires in COVID-19. The data were produced by immunoSEQ multiplex PCR, yet TCRdb's version contains in-frame clones alone and is incomplete. The table records some 300,000 clones, about nine tenths of them present only once. The sample comprised PBMCs or T cells enriched from blood (not recorded which). The receptors were sampled from a woman aged 50 to 65 who had been exposed to COVID-19.

The V call is TRBV10-3, the J call TRBJ2-7; TRBD1 matches 12 bases. The ends lost 3 bases at V and 5 bases at J; junction bases unmatched: 8. This CDR3 comprises 16 residues. Germline V gives CDR1 ENHRY, CDR2 SYGVKD. In nucleotides, the CDR3 is TGTGCCATCAGTGACCCCTGGGACAGGGGGCGTGACGAGCAGTACTTC. This translates into CAISDPWDRGRDEQYF.

This sequence joins TRBV19 and TRBJ2-1; perhaps TRBD1 as D (5 bases). The CDR3 totals 13 residues. V was cut by 5 bases and J by 4 bases, with 9 bases left in between. Germline CDR1 reads LNHDA; CDR2 reads SQIVND (reference sequence). The chain's CDR3 is CASSPDSYNEQFF. The DNA of the CDR3 is TGTGCCAGTAGTCCAGACAGTTACAATGAGCAGTTCTTC. Variable domain in full (rest from reference TRBV19 and TRBJ2-1): DGGITQSPKYLFRKEGQNVTLSCEQNLNHDAMYWYRQDPGQGLRLIYYSQIVNDFQKGDIAEGYSVSREKKESFPLTVTSAQKNPTAFYLCASSPDSYNEQFFGPGTRLTVL.

As concerns this clone: The junction shows a germline mismatch at one end, possibly a read error. The chain links TRBV30 to TRBJ2-2, with TRBD2 matching over 16 bases. The CDR3 contains 17 residues. Germline CDR1 and CDR2: GTSNPN and SVGIG (reference sequence). CDR3 nucleotide sequence: TGTGCCCGGAGGGGACTAGCGGGGGGGCCTTTCACCGGGGAGCTGTTTTTT. Translated: CARRGLAGGPFTGELFF.

This sequence joins TRBV2 and TRBJ2-5; 8 bases are shared with TRBD1. Per germline, CDR1 SNHLY and CDR2 FYNNEI. J lost 5 bases, V lost 5 bases, and 7 bases had no gene match. The CDR3 has 14 amino acids. CDR3 region: CASSTRTGRETQYF. DNA for the CDR3: TGTGCCAGCAGTACCCGGACAGGGAGGGAGACCCAGTACTTC.

This chain uses TRBV24-1 with TRBJ2-3; maybe TRBD1 (7 bases). The germline gives CDR1 KGHDR, CDR2 SFDVKD. Trimming left V 3 bases short and J 3 bases short, with 15 bases between. The CDR3 consists of 16 residues. CDR3 region: CATSDPGQAGTDTQYF. CDR3 DNA: TGTGCCACCAGTGATCCTGGACAGGCGGGGACAGATACGCAGTATTTT.

Turning to this clone: At one of its ends the junction is not consistent with the germline gene, which may arise from a read error. V and J are TRBV6-1 and TRBJ2-7; 7 bases agree with TRBD1. This CDR3 is built from 13 residues. Germline-derived CDR1 and CDR2 are MNHNS and SASEGT. The CDR3 sequence: CASSEGLVGQRRF. In DNA form, the CDR3 reads TGTGCCAGCAGTGAAGGACTCGTGGGACAGAGGCGATTC.

The chain uses TRBV11-2 and TRBJ1-2; TRBD1 agrees at 7 bases. V lost 5 bases and J lost 4; bases outside the gene matches: 7. The CDR3 loop spans 14 amino acids. The V gene's germline CDR1 is SGHAT and CDR2 FQNNGV. The CDR3 here is CASSTPQGSYGYTF. CDR3 nucleotide sequence: TGTGCCAGCAGCACACCACAGGGGAGCTATGGCTACACCTTC.

As concerns this clone: Other nucleotide sequences from this sample produce the same CDR3. The V call is TRBV3-1 (or the pseudogene TRBV3-2), the J call TRBJ2-2; no firm D call. This CDR3 spans 13 amino acids. V lost 1 base, J lost 4 bases, and 4 bases lay in between. CDR1 is LGHDT, CDR2 YNNKEL, per germline (reference sequence). The CDR3 reads CASSQVSTGELFF. DNA for the CDR3: TGTGCCAGCAGCCAAGTTAGCACCGGGGAGCTGTTTTTT.

The rearrangement joins TRBV28 to TRBJ1-1; D possibly corresponds to TRBD1 (6 bases). The CDR3 covers 14 residues. The germline gives CDR1 MDHEN, CDR2 SYDVKM. Trimming shortened V by 5 bases and J by 2 bases, and 12 bases separated the two germline ends. The DNA of the CDR3 is TGTGCCAGCAGTATAATACAGGGAAACACTGAAGCTTTCTTT. It yields the protein CASSIIQGNTEAFF.

The chain joins TRBV7-2 to TRBJ1-2; a weak D match, TRBD1 (5 bases). Trimming took off 5 bases at V and 1 base at J, with 17 bases between the two ends. This CDR3 is built from 16 residues. Germline V gene lookup returns CDR1 SGHTA and CDR2 FQGNSA. The CDR3 nucleotides read TGTGCCAGCAGCCCAGGGCGGAGAACCATTAACTATGGCTACACCTTC. This translates into CASSPGRRTINYGYTF.

The genes are TRBV30 and TRBJ2-3; TRBD2 might be the D (6 bases). CDR1 GTSNPN and CDR2 SVGIG come from the germline V gene (reference sequence). This CDR3 has 15 amino acids. V shed 4 bases and J shed 4 bases, with 18 bases lying between them. CDR3 in DNA: TGTGCCTGGACCCACGGAGGGAAAATCCCAGATACGCAGTATTTT. This translates into CAWTHGGKIPDTQYF.

This clone has just one count. The chain links TRBV6-5 to TRBJ2-2; 10 nucleotides line up with TRBD1. Trimming at V came to 6 bases and at J to 6 bases, leaving 7 bases not matched to a gene. Germline CDR1 MNHEY, CDR2 SVGAGI. This CDR3 has 15 amino acids. CDR3 DNA sequence: TGTGCCAGCAGGTTGGGACAGGGGTCCGCCGGGGAGCTGTTTTTT. As protein: CASRLGQGSAGELFF.

The J gene is TRBJ2-3, the V gene TRBV7-9, with TRBD2 identical over 7 bases. J gave up 2 bases and V 0 bases, and 2 bases lay outside the gene matches. The CDR3 totals 15 residues. Germline assignment: CDR1 SEHNR and CDR2 FQNEAQ (reference sequence). The CDR3 spells CASSLAGGFTDTQYF. The CDR3 DNA reads as TGTGCCAGCAGCTTAGCGGGGGGGTTCACAGATACGCAGTATTTT. Supplemented by reference TRBV7-9 and TRBJ2-3, the full variable domain reads DTGVSQNPRHKITKRGQNVTFRCDPISEHNRLYWYRQTLGQGPEFLTYFQNEAQLEKSRLLSDRFSAERPKGSFSTLEIQRTEQGDSAMYLCASSLAGGFTDTQYFGPGTRLTVL.

This chain links TRBV2 with TRBJ2-1, with 7 bases identical to TRBD1. Unmatched junction bases numbered 9, after V lost 0 bases and J lost 7 bases. The germline V gene encodes CDR1 SNHLY and CDR2 FYNNEI. The CDR3 sequence is 16 residues long. CDR3 nucleotide sequence: TGTGCCAGCAGTGAAGCTTACAGGGGTGGTGGGAATGAGCAGTTCTTC. The encoded protein is CASSEAYRGGGNEQFF.

The V call is TRBV5-1, the J call TRBJ1-6; TRBD1 aligns across 8 bases. The CDR3 has 14 residues. V trimming: 1 base; J trimming: 10 bases; junction bases outside the gene matches: 4. Germline V gene data show CDR1 as SGHRS and CDR2 as YFSETQ. CDR3 bases: TGCGCCAGCAGCTTGTCAGGGGGCGAATCACCCCTCCACTTT. Translating it yields CASSLSGGESPLHF.

CDR3 bases: TGCGCCAGCAGCTTGGAGGCAGGGAATAGGGCCAACGTCCTGACTTTC. It translates to CASSLEAGNRANVLTF. The V gene is TRBV5-1, the J gene TRBJ2-6, with a possible D match to TRBD1 (5 bases). This CDR3 spans 16 amino acids. Trimming left V 0 bases short and J 5 bases short, with 12 bases between. Germline V gene sequence: CDR1 SGHRS, CDR2 YFSETQ.

This clone was detected only a few times. The chain joins TRBV6-1 to TRBJ1-5; 7 bases align to TRBD1. The CDR3 consists of 16 residues. After removal of 4 bases from V and 3 bases from J, the junction contained 9 bases not matched to a gene. Germline V gene sequence: CDR1 MNHNS, CDR2 SASEGT. CDR3 sequence (DNA): TGTGCCAGCAGTGGGGGTGGACAGGCCGCCAATCAGCCCCAGCATTTT. Its translation is CASSGGGQAANQPQHF.

The V gene is TRBV24-1, the J gene TRBJ2-2; perhaps TRBD2 as D (5 bases). The CDR3 sequence is 17 residues long. Trimming left V 5 bases short and J 5 bases short, with 20 bases between. CDR1 is KGHDR, CDR2 SFDVKD, per germline. CDR3 sequence reads: CATSAPTRESMTGELFF. The DNA of the CDR3 is TGTGCCACCAGTGCCCCAACAAGGGAGAGTATGACCGGGGAGCTGTTTTTT.

J is TRBJ1-1 and V is TRBV5-1; 8 nucleotides match TRBD1. The germline V gene encodes CDR1 SGHRS and CDR2 YFSETQ. This CDR3 contains 14 residues. The V segment lost 0 bases and the J segment 3 bases; nucleotides outside the gene matches: 1. CDR3 residues: CASSLDRGDTEAFF. The CDR3 DNA sequence: TGCGCCAGCAGCTTGGACAGGGGGGACACTGAAGCTTTCTTT.

This clone has just a few counts. V and J are TRBV7-2 and TRBJ2-7; TRBD1 matches at 7 bases. Germline CDR1 reads SGHTA; CDR2 reads FQGNSA. The CDR3 runs 16 residues. V shed 0 bases, J shed 3 bases, and the junction held 8 bases outside the gene matches. The CDR3 reads CASSLAGTAEVYEQYF. The CDR3 coding sequence is TGTGCCAGCAGCTTAGCCGGGACAGCCGAAGTCTACGAGCAGTACTTC.

The rearrangement uses TRBV7-2 and TRBJ2-1; 10 bases are a match to TRBD2. CDR1 and CDR2 from the germline V gene are SGHTA and FQGNSA. V dropped 3 bases and J dropped 6; count of bases not matched to a gene: 11. This CDR3 region has 17 residues. CDR3 loop: CASSFQLLAGAFNEQFF. The DNA of the CDR3 is TGTGCCAGCAGCTTCCAGCTCCTAGCGGGGGCTTTCAATGAGCAGTTCTTC.

V and J are TRBV5-1 and TRBJ2-3; 12 nucleotides align to TRBD1. With V trimmed by 6 bases and J by 3 bases, 8 bases remained unmatched. Germline V CDR1 and CDR2: SGHRS, YFSETQ. This CDR3 has 16 amino acids. This CDR3 reads CASNDGTGGATDTQYF. In DNA, the CDR3 is TGCGCCAGCAACGATGGGACAGGGGGCGCGACAGATACGCAGTATTTT. The complete variable domain, with remaining parts taken from reference TRBV5-1 and TRBJ2-3, reads KAGVTQTPRYLIKTRGQQVTLSCSPISGHRSVSWYQQTPGQGLQFLFEYFSETQRNKGNFPGRFSGRQFSNSRSEMNVSTLELGDSALYLCASNDGTGGATDTQYFGPGTRLTVL.

This clone was observed a few times. V is TRBV4-1 and J is TRBJ2-1, with TRBD1 matching 12 bases. Trimming at V came to 5 bases and at J to 6 bases, leaving 8 bases not matched to a gene. The germline gives CDR1 MGHRA, CDR2 YSYEKL. The length of the CDR3 is 16 residues. The CDR3 region has the DNA TGCGCCAGCAGCGGGACAGGGGGCAAGGAGGGCAATGAGCAGTTCTTC. Protein: CASSGTGGKEGNEQFF.

The genes are TRBV18 and TRBJ1-3, with D possibly matching TRBD1 (5 bases). V lost 6 bases, J lost 0 bases, and 15 bases lay in between. Germline V CDR1 and CDR2: KGHSH, LQKENI. This CDR3 contains 16 residues. As DNA, the CDR3 is TGTGCCAGCTCTAGCGGGACGGACCGCTCTGGAAACACCATATATTTT. Translating gives CASSSGTDRSGNTIYF.

The rearrangement links TRBV5-4 to TRBJ2-1; D call uncertain. CDR1 and CDR2 (germline): SGHNT, YYREEE (reference sequence). V lost 2 bases, J lost 1 base, and 13 bases lay in between. The CDR3 covers 16 residues. The CDR3: CASSFTQSVSYNEQFF. DNA for the CDR3: TGTGCCAGCAGCTTCACCCAGTCAGTATCCTACAATGAGCAGTTCTTC.

This sequence joins TRBV3-1 (or the pseudogene TRBV3-2) and TRBJ2-7; tentatively, D is TRBD2 (5 bases). This CDR3 contains 14 residues. The V end lost 4 bases, the J end lost 0 bases, and 10 bases lay between the germline ends. Germline V gene sequence: CDR1 LGHDT, CDR2 YNNKEL (reference sequence). The CDR3 region has the DNA TGTGCCAGCAGCCCGCTAGCCGGCTCCTACGAGCAGTACTTC. It is translated as CASSPLAGSYEQYF.

The J gene is TRBJ1-3, the V gene TRBV9, with 7 bases identical to TRBD1. The trim removed 4 bases at V and 4 bases at J, leaving 11 bases unmatched. The germline V gene encodes CDR1 SGDLS and CDR2 YYNGEE. There are 16 residues in the CDR3. The CDR3 spells CASSSYSGTDGNTIYF. As DNA, the CDR3 is TGTGCCAGCAGCTCTTATTCCGGGACAGACGGAAACACCATATATTTT.